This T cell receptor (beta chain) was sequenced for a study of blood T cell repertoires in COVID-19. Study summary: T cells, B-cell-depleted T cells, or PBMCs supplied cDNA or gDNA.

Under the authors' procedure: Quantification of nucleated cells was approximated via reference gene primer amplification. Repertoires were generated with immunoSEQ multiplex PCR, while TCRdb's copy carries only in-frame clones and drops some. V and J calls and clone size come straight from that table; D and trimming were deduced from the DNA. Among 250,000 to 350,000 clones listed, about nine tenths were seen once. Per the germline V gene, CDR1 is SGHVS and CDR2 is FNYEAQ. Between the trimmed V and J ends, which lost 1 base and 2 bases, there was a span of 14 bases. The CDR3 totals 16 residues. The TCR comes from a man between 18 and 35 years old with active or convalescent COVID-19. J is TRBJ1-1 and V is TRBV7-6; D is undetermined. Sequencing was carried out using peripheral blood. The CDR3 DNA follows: TGTGCCAGCAGCTTAGTGGCGGGTACATCAAACACTGAAGCTTTCTTT. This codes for CASSLVAGTSNTEAFF. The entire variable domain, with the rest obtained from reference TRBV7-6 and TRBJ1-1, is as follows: GAGVSQSPRYKVTKRGQDVALRCDPISGHVSLYWYRQALGQGPEFLTYFNYEAQQDKSGLPNDRFSAERPEGSISTLTIQRTEQRDSAMYRCASSLVAGTSNTEAFFGQGTRLTVV.